What follows are 7 T cell receptor beta chains derived from one specimen sequenced in a study of T cell responses to AZD1222 COVID-19 vaccine. Sequencing was performed with immunoSEQ multiplex PCR; in TCRdb, only in-frame clones are kept and a portion is missing. Here the sample spans more than 95,000 clones, 75% to 90% being singletons. The sample in question was peripheral blood, obtained 28 days after the second AZD1222 dose. Source of these receptors: an adult who received the AZD1222 COVID-19 vaccine.

This sequence joins TRBV18 and TRBJ2-7; D is unclear. Germline V gene sequence: CDR1 KGHSH, CDR2 LQKENI. Trimming removed 0 bases from V and 5 bases from J, with 14 bases in between. This CDR3 comprises 15 residues. In DNA form, the CDR3 reads TGTGCCAGCTCACCACCTGAAAATCTAGGCCACGAGCAGTACTTC. Its translation: CASSPPENLGHEQYF.

In its sample, this clone was seen once. The V call is TRBV19, the J call TRBJ1-1; no clear D gene. The CDR3 contains 13 residues. Germline loops: CDR1 LNHDA, CDR2 SQIVND (reference sequence). V was shortened by 7 bases and J by 4 bases, with 13 bases between the two germline ends. The CDR3 region is CASNFWAGTEAFF. The CDR3 DNA is TGTGCCAGTAATTTTTGGGCTGGCACTGAAGCTTTCTTT.

V gene TRBV7-9 combines with J gene TRBJ1-2; 8 bases match TRBD1. The CDR3 totals 13 residues. CDR1 is SEHNR, CDR2 FQNEAQ, per germline (reference sequence). V dropped 3 bases and J dropped 8; count of bases not matched to a gene: 5. CDR3 coding DNA: TGTGCCAGCAGCTTCTCAGGGGGCGCCGGCTACACCTTC. It translates to CASSFSGGAGYTF.

The rearrangement joins TRBV10-2 to TRBJ2-7; TRBD2 matches at 8 bases. Per germline, CDR1 WSHSY and CDR2 SAAADI. J was trimmed by 2 bases and V by 3 bases; bases with no gene match: 6. There are 15 residues in the CDR3. In DNA form, the CDR3 reads TGCGCCAGCAGTGACCCGGGACTAGGAACCTACGAGCAGTACTTC. This translates into CASSDPGLGTYEQYF.

The chain recombines TRBV19 with TRBJ2-1; D is perhaps TRBD1 (5 bases). The ends were cut back, 2 bases at V and 4 bases at J, with 9 bases in the middle. The CDR3 contains 14 residues. Germline V CDR1 and CDR2: LNHDA, SQIVND (reference sequence). This CDR3 is CASSIQGGYNEQFF. The CDR3 nucleotides read TGTGCCAGTAGTATACAGGGCGGTTACAATGAGCAGTTCTTC.

This clone was picked up one time. The chain uses TRBV7-9 and TRBJ2-1, with 15 bases aligning to TRBD2. This CDR3 comprises 15 residues. Trimming cost V 3 bases and J 8 bases; bases outside gene matches: 2. CDR1 SEHNR and CDR2 FQNEAQ come from the germline V gene (reference sequence). The CDR3, as DNA: TGTGCCAGCAGCTTTAGGACTAGCGGGAGGGATGAGCAGTTCTTC. As protein: CASSFRTSGRDEQFF.

The rearrangement links TRBV15 to TRBJ1-3; D unclear. Trimming took 6 bases from V and 0 from J, leaving 6 bases between them. The CDR3 covers 13 residues. Per germline, CDR1 LNHNV and CDR2 YYDKDF (reference sequence). The CDR3 DNA reads TGTGCCACCAGGAAGGTCTCTGGAAACACCATATATTTT. Translated: CATRKVSGNTIYF.